This T cell receptor (beta chain) is from a study of T cell repertoires in cytomegalovirus infection. Study information: Public TCR beta signatures were indicative of both CMV infection and a matching HLA type.

MiXCR, run by TCRdb on the reads, gives a single entry per CDR3 protein. Here the sample spans under 150,000 distinct CDR3 sequences, roughly 9% being singletons. This CDR3 comprises 15 residues. CDR1 LNHDA and CDR2 SQIVND come from the germline V gene (reference sequence). Trimming cost V 3 bases and J 7 bases; bases outside gene matches: 6. This clonotype was seen ten or more times. This chain joins TRBV19 and TRBJ2-1, with 10 bases aligning to TRBD1. The source of this sequence is a human donor in good health (CMV status not recorded). Some clones in this sample may be carry-over from other donors' samples. The specimen was PBMCs. CDR3 nucleotides: TGTGCCAGTAGTATGATGGGACAGGGGTCGAATGAGCAGTTCTTC. It specifies CASSMMGQGSNEQFF.